One TCR beta chain is described in this entry. Antigen: not known. Germline CDR1 is SGDLS and CDR2 is YYNGEE. The CDR3 spans 14 residues. V was pared by 4 bases and J by 7 bases, with 8 bases of the junction left unmatched. The assay was immunoSEQ multiplex PCR, and TCRdb's table has in-frame clones only and misses some. The table lists 25,000 to 30,000 clones, around 86% of them singletons. This record comes from a study of T cells in narcolepsy. Study conclusions and caveats: Reportedly, autoreactive clonotypes were serially detected in patients' blood but not controls'.

Sequencing was carried out using CD45RA- memory CD4+ T cells from PBMCs. The rearrangement uses TRBV9 and TRBJ1-2; 9 nucleotides align to TRBD1. The receptor comes from a human donor with narcolepsy. The CDR3 loop reads CASSPMTGGAGYTF. In DNA form, the CDR3 reads TGTGCCAGCAGCCCTATGACAGGGGGAGCTGGCTACACCTTC.